The 14 T cell receptor beta chains below come from one sample, sequenced in a study of T cells after yellow fever vaccination. Via MiXCR, TCRdb re-called the 5' RACE reads, giving one row per CDR3 protein. The profile covers some 160,000 distinct CDR3 sequences, with over 7% appearing a single time and around 35% taken by the ten largest. Material: CD8+ T cells sorted from PBMCs, obtained 45 days after the yellow fever booster vaccination. The receptors stem from a man aged 18 to 30 who received the YFV17D yellow fever vaccine.

In its sample, this clonotype was seen a few times. The J gene is TRBJ2-2, the V gene TRBV11-3; 7 positions match TRBD1. Germline V gives CDR1 SGHNT, CDR2 YENEEA. CDR3 length: 16 amino acids. The ends lost 2 bases at V and 4 bases at J; junction bases unmatched: 7. CDR3 DNA: TGTGCCAGCAGCTTAAGACAGGGAGATACCACCGGGGAGCTGTTTTTT. Translation: CASSLRQGDTTGELFF. The full variable domain, completed using reference TRBV11-3 and TRBJ2-2, is EAGVVQSPRYKIIEKKQPVAFWCNPISGHNTLYWYLQNLGQGPELLIRYENEEAVDDSQLPKDRFSAERLKGVDSTLKIQPAELGDSAVYLCASSLRQGDTTGELFFGEGSRLTVL.

This clonotype appeared a few times. The J gene is TRBJ2-3, the V gene TRBV9, with a tentative D call TRBD2 (5 bases). Trimming removed 1 base at V and 0 bases at J, with 9 bases between. The germline V gene encodes CDR1 SGDLS and CDR2 YYNGEE. CDR3 length: 15 amino acids. The CDR3 sequence is CASSVYGVSTDTQYF. The CDR3 DNA reads as TGTGCCAGCAGCGTATACGGGGTCAGCACAGATACGCAGTATTTT.

This clonotype turned up a few times. The chain has TRBV29-1 and TRBJ2-2; D is ambiguous. Germline values: CDR1 SQVTM, CDR2 ANQGSEA. The CDR3 extends over 13 amino acids. V gave up 6 bases and J gave up 0 bases, with 8 bases separating them. The CDR3 nucleotides read TGCAGCGTGGAGACACCGAACACCGGGGAGCTGTTTTTT. Amino acids: CSVETPNTGELFF.

This chain uses TRBV4-3 with TRBJ1-3; D call uncertain. The CDR3 runs 16 residues. Germline V CDR1 and CDR2: LGHNA, YSLEER. Trimming took off 4 bases at V and 0 bases at J, with 13 bases between the two ends. The CDR3 loop is CASSPSRRASGNTIYF. CDR3 nucleotides: TGCGCCAGCAGCCCGTCCAGGCGAGCCTCTGGAAACACCATATATTTT.

The sample holds many counts of this clonotype. The chain recombines TRBV4-1 with TRBJ2-7; TRBD2 matches at 9 bases. The CDR3 has 14 amino acids. Germline V lookup: CDR1 MGHRA, CDR2 YSYEKL. The junction had 5 bases not matched to a gene; V was cut back by 4 bases and J by 4 bases. The CDR3 sequence: CASSPKLAGYEQYV. In DNA form, the CDR3 reads TGCGCCAGCAGCCCGAAGCTAGCGGGATACGAGCAGTACGTC.

There are a few counts of this clonotype. The chain has TRBV11-2 and TRBJ1-2, with TRBD1 matching over 8 bases. The V and J ends lost 6 bases and 0 bases, in that order; junction bases with no gene match: 3. There are 14 residues in the CDR3. The germline gives CDR1 SGHAT, CDR2 FQNNGV. CDR3 sequence reads: CASRDRGSNYGYTF. The DNA of the CDR3 is TGTGCCAGCAGAGACAGGGGCTCTAACTATGGCTACACCTTC.

The chain has TRBV27 and TRBJ2-2; D gene unclear. The CDR3 consists of 16 residues. In germline, CDR1 is MNHEY, CDR2 SMNVEV (reference sequence). V lost 1 base and J lost 1, with 10 bases in between. In DNA form, the CDR3 reads TGTGCCAGCAGTTTATTAGTCAGTCTGAACACCGGGGAGCTGTTTTTT. Translation gives CASSLLVSLNTGELFF.

This chain uses TRBV4-1 with TRBJ1-2; 7 bases map to TRBD1. V was clipped by 2 bases and J by 4 bases; unmatched bases: 13. Germline-derived CDR1 and CDR2 are MGHRA and YSYEKL. This CDR3 contains 17 residues. CDR3 residues: CASSQLPGHQGVYGYTF. DNA for the CDR3: TGCGCCAGCAGCCAACTACCCGGACACCAGGGGGTCTATGGCTACACCTTC.

CDR3 residues: CSARAPDINEQFF. CDR3 coding DNA: TGCAGTGCTAGGGCCCCCGATATCAATGAGCAGTTCTTC. The V call is TRBV20-1, the J call TRBJ2-1; no firm D call. V gave up 3 bases and J gave up 6 bases, with 12 bases separating them. Per germline, CDR1 DFQATT and CDR2 SNEGSKA (reference sequence). CDR3 size: 13 residues.

In its sample, this clonotype was seen a few times. The chain joins TRBV29-1 to TRBJ2-3; D unclear. Trimming pared 0 bases from V and 2 bases from J, leaving 9 bases between. Per germline, CDR1 SQVTM and CDR2 ANQGSEA. The CDR3 loop spans 14 amino acids. CDR3 sequence: CSVEDGIATDTQYF. DNA of the CDR3: TGCAGCGTTGAAGACGGAATAGCCACAGATACGCAGTATTTT.

The chain employs TRBV5-1 and TRBJ2-1; TRBD2 agrees at 15 bases. The junction had 10 bases not matched to a gene; V was cut back by 3 bases and J by 12 bases. CDR3 length equals 16 residues. Germline lookup yields CDR1 SGHRS and CDR2 YFSETQ. This CDR3 reads CASSSFEGLAGGRQFF. CDR3 nucleotides: TGCGCCAGCAGCTCATTCGAGGGACTAGCGGGGGGACGGCAGTTCTTC.

The chain links TRBV13 to TRBJ1-2; 9 bases agree with TRBD1. The CDR3 contains 14 residues. Germline V gene data show CDR1 as PRHDT and CDR2 as FYEKMQ (reference sequence). V dropped 6 bases and J dropped 9; count of bases not matched to a gene: 11. The CDR3: CASRPLGQGPCYTF. CDR3 in DNA: TGTGCCAGCAGACCCCTGGGACAGGGCCCCTGCTACACCTTC.

This clonotype was detected ten times or more. The rearrangement uses TRBV11-2 and TRBJ2-5; the match to TRBD2 covers 8 bases. The CDR3 consists of 15 residues. J was trimmed by 2 bases and V by 2 bases; bases with no gene match: 4. From germline, CDR1 is SGHAT and CDR2 FQNNGV. The CDR3 nucleotides are TGTGCCAGCAGCTTAAGCCCGGGGGGGCAAGAGACCCAGTACTTC. It is translated as CASSLSPGGQETQYF.

This chain links TRBV28 with TRBJ1-4; the D is unclear. Germline assignment: CDR1 MDHEN and CDR2 SYDVKM. This CDR3 is built from 13 residues. V was cut by 3 bases and J by 6 bases, with 8 bases left in between. CDR3 sequence reads: CASSFPRDEKLFF. The CDR3 DNA reads TGTGCCAGCAGTTTTCCGAGGGATGAAAAACTGTTTTTT.